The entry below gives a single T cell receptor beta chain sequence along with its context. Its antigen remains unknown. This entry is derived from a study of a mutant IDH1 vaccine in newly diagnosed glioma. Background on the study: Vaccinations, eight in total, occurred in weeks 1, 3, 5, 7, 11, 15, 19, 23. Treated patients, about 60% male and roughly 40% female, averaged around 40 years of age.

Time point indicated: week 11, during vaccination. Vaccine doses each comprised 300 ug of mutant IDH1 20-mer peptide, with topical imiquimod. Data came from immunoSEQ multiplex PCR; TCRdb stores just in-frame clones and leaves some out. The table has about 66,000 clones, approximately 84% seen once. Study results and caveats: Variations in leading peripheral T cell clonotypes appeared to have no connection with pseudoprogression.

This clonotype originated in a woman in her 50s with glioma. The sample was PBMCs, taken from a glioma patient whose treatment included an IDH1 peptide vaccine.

CDR3 sequence (DNA): TGTGCCAGCAGTCAGACAGGTAGCAATCAGCCCCAGCATTTT. Translation: CASSQTGSNQPQHF. This chain uses TRBV25-1 with TRBJ1-5; tentative D call: TRBD1 (6 bases). CDR1 is MGHDK and CDR2 is SYGVNS in the germline V gene. The V end lost 5 bases, the J end lost 0 bases, and 8 bases lay between the germline ends. The CDR3 sequence is 14 residues long.